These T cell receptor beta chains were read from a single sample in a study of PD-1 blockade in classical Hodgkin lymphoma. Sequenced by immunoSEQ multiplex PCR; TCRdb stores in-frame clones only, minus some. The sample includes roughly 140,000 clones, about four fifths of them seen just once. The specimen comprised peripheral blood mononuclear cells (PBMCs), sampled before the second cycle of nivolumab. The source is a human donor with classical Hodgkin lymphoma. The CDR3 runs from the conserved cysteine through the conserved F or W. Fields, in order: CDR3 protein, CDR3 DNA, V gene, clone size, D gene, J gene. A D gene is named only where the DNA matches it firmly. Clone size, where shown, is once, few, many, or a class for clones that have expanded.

CASRLTGNNEQFF,TGTGCCAGTAGATTGACGGGTAACAATGAGCAGTTCTTC,TRBV19,.,.,TRBJ2-1
CASSLAPPGAGWSADTQYF,TGTGCCAGCAGCTTAGCCCCCCCGGGAGCGGGATGGAGCGCAGATACGCAGTATTTT,TRBV7-2,once,TRBD2,TRBJ2-3
CASSLFRGDEAFF,TGTGCCAGCAGCTTATTCCGGGGTGATGAAGCTTTCTTT,TRBV7-2,.,.,TRBJ1-1
CASTQRNTDTQYF,TGTGCCAGCACCCAGCGGAACACAGATACGCAGTATTTT,TRBV27,.,.,TRBJ2-3
CAWGLAGVIGANVLTF,TGTGCCTGGGGACTAGCGGGAGTAATTGGGGCCAACGTCCTGACTTTC,TRBV30,.,TRBD2,TRBJ2-6
CARFGEDRRGYTF,TGTGCCAGATTCGGCGAAGACCGCAGGGGCTACACCTTC,TRBV19,.,.,TRBJ1-2
CASSYSLDIPQHF,TGTGCCAGCAGTTACTCTCTGGACATCCCCCAGCATTTT,TRBV6-5,.,.,TRBJ1-5
CASSSTGGVNGYTF,TGTGCCAGCAGCTCTACAGGGGGAGTTAATGGCTACACCTTC,TRBV7-2,once,TRBD1,TRBJ1-2
CAINGELLGEQYF,TGTGCCATCAATGGGGAACTGTTAGGCGAGCAGTACTTC,TRBV10-3,.,.,TRBJ2-7
CASSSQGDNTEAFF,TGTGCCAGCAGCTCCCAGGGGGATAACACTGAAGCTTTCTTT,TRBV11-2,.,TRBD1,TRBJ1-1
CASSSGTGGPYEQYF,TGTGCCAGCAGCTCCGGGACAGGGGGGCCCTACGAGCAGTACTTC,TRBV7-2,.,TRBD1,TRBJ2-7
CASSTVAGNTGELFF,TGCGCCAGCAGCACCGTAGCGGGAAACACCGGGGAGCTGTTTTTT,TRBV5-1,.,TRBD2,TRBJ2-2
CASSKEVWPGGPYNEQFF,TGTGCCAGCAGCAAAGAGGTTTGGCCGGGAGGCCCCTACAATGAGCAGTTCTTC,TRBV21-1,few,.,TRBJ2-1
CATSTWTGNEKLFF,TGTGCCACCAGCACCTGGACAGGCAATGAAAAACTGTTTTTT,TRBV15,.,TRBD1,TRBJ1-4
CASTGHRGKGQPQHF,TGTGCCAGCACCGGACACAGGGGAAAGGGGCAGCCCCAGCATTTT,TRBV7-8,.,TRBD1,TRBJ1-5
CASSPLGGSYNEQFF,TGTGCCAGCAGTCCCCTGGGCGGGAGCTACAATGAGCAGTTCTTC,TRBV6-5,.,TRBD2,TRBJ2-1
CASSQVGSEHTEAFF,TGTGCCAGCAGCCAAGTGGGCAGCGAACACACTGAAGCTTTCTTT,TRBV4-2,few,.,TRBJ1-1
CASSMDRVPGNTIYF,TGTGCCAGCAGTATGGACAGGGTTCCGGGAAACACCATATATTTT,TRBV6-6,few,TRBD1,TRBJ1-3
CSVPGQGWETQYF,TGCAGCGTACCGGGACAGGGATGGGAGACCCAGTACTTC,TRBV29-1,few,TRBD1,TRBJ2-5
CASSTTRASYYGYTF,TGTGCCAGTAGTACAACCAGGGCCTCCTACTATGGCTACACCTTC,TRBV19,few,.,TRBJ1-2
CASSLVVSATYNEQFF,TGTGCCAGCAGCTTGGTAGTTAGCGCGACCTACAATGAGCAGTTCTTC,TRBV5-6,few,.,TRBJ2-1
CASSLVVNQETQYF,TGCGCCAGCAGCTTGGTCGTAAACCAAGAGACCCAGTACTTC,TRBV5-1,.,.,TRBJ2-5
CASSVDRGSYEQYF,TGTGCCAGCAGCGTAGACAGGGGCTCCTACGAGCAGTACTTC,TRBV9,.,TRBD1,TRBJ2-7
CASRSSGAADTQYF,TGTGCCAGCCGATCCTCGGGGGCAGCAGATACGCAGTATTTT,TRBV7-3,.,.,TRBJ2-3
CASSGITEAFF,TGTGCCAGCAGTGGGATTACTGAAGCTTTCTTT,TRBV2,.,.,TRBJ1-1
CASSSGTVRNTIYF,TGTGCCAGCAGTTCTGGGACAGTGAGAAACACCATATATTTT,TRBV28,.,TRBD1,TRBJ1-3
CASSESIAGGGNQPQHF,TGTGCCAGCAGTGAATCCATAGCGGGGGGGGGCAATCAGCCCCAGCATTTT,TRBV6-1,few,.,TRBJ1-5
CASSYWTALSFEAFF,TGTGCCAGCAGTTACTGGACGGCCTTATCCTTTGAAGCTTTCTTT,TRBV6-5,.,.,TRBJ1-1
CASSYTDTQYF,TGTGCCAGCTCATACACAGATACGCAGTATTTT,TRBV18,.,.,TRBJ2-3
CAIRGGDNEQFF,TGTGCCATCCGTGGGGGAGACAATGAGCAGTTCTTC,TRBV10-3,once,.,TRBJ2-1
CASSPGQGAGNEQFF,TGTGCCAGCAGTCCCGGACAGGGGGCTGGGAATGAGCAGTTCTTC,TRBV28,.,TRBD1,TRBJ2-1
CASSSGVEQYF,TGTGCCAGCAGCTCCGGGGTTGAGCAGTACTTC,TRBV7-6,.,.,TRBJ2-7
CASSSYSTDTQYF,TGTGCCAGCAGTTCCTATAGCACAGATACGCAGTATTTT,TRBV27,.,.,TRBJ2-3
CASSYREFYIQYF,TGTGCCAGTAGTTACAGGGAATTCTACATTCAGTACTTC,TRBV19,few,.,TRBJ2-4
CASSSVQNEQFF,TGTGCCAGCAGCTCGGTACAGAATGAGCAGTTCTTC,TRBV5-5,.,.,TRBJ2-1
CASSLVPWVAGGKYNEQFF,TGTGCCAGCAGCTTGGTCCCCTGGGTGGCGGGAGGAAAATACAATGAGCAGTTCTTC,TRBV5-6,.,TRBD2,TRBJ2-1
CASREGGVWVSYEQYF,TGTGCCAGCAGGGAAGGGGGGGTTTGGGTTTCCTACGAGCAGTACTTC,TRBV11-3,few,.,TRBJ2-7
CASSRFTGGNTGELFF,TGTGCCAGCAGTCGATTTACGGGAGGGAACACCGGGGAGCTGTTTTTT,TRBV28,few,TRBD2,TRBJ2-2
CASSPLLGGSSYEQYF,TGTGCCAGCAGCCCTCTTCTGGGCGGGAGCTCCTACGAGCAGTACTTC,TRBV9,.,TRBD2,TRBJ2-7
CASSEPGLAGGPYTGELFF,TGTGCCAGCAGTGAACCGGGACTAGCGGGAGGGCCATACACCGGGGAGCTGTTTTTT,TRBV2,once,TRBD2,TRBJ2-2
CAISADRSPHGYTF,TGTGCCATCAGTGCCGACAGATCTCCCCATGGCTACACCTTC,TRBV10-3,.,.,TRBJ1-2
CASTQSVNYGYTF,TGTGCCAGCACCCAATCAGTCAACTATGGCTACACCTTC,TRBV28,.,.,TRBJ1-2
CASSSGLTNTEAFF,TGTGCCAGCAGCTCGGGACTCACGAACACTGAAGCTTTCTTT,TRBV11-2,.,.,TRBJ1-1
CASSEVREYEQYF,TGTGCCAGCAGTGAAGTCCGGGAGTACGAGCAGTACTTC,TRBV6-1,.,.,TRBJ2-7
CASSPRGNSNQPQHF,TGTGCCAGCTCACCACGCGGGAATAGCAATCAGCCCCAGCATTTT,TRBV18,.,.,TRBJ1-5
CASSPDRVQETQYF,TGTGCCAGCAGCCCCGACAGGGTACAAGAGACCCAGTACTTC,TRBV7-2,.,TRBD1,TRBJ2-5
CASSYPKGQGRGYTF,TGTGCCAGCAGTTACCCGAAGGGACAGGGTCGGGGCTACACCTTC,TRBV6-6,.,TRBD1,TRBJ1-2
CASRPLANTGELFF,TGTGCCAGCAGGCCCCTCGCGAACACCGGGGAGCTGTTTTTT,TRBV27,.,.,TRBJ2-2
CASRGTVNQPQHF,TGTGCCAGCAGGGGGACAGTCAATCAGCCCCAGCATTTT,TRBV6-5,few,TRBD1,TRBJ1-5
CASSPGYGITDTQYF,TGTGCCAGCTCACCCGGTTACGGTATCACAGATACGCAGTATTTT,TRBV18,few,.,TRBJ2-3
CASSPGTGGNYGYTF,TGTGCCAGCAGCCCCGGGACAGGGGGCAACTATGGCTACACCTTC,TRBV5-6,.,TRBD1,TRBJ1-2
CASGRGDQPQHF,TGTGCCAGCGGTCGAGGGGATCAGCCCCAGCATTTT,TRBV5-8,.,.,TRBJ1-5
CSARQNYGYTF,TGCAGTGCTAGACAGAACTATGGCTACACCTTC,TRBV20-1,few,.,TRBJ1-2
CASSFDRGGGNTIYF,TGCGCCAGCAGCTTCGACAGGGGGGGTGGAAACACCATATATTTT,TRBV5-1,.,TRBD1,TRBJ1-3
CSVDIGGTSTDTQYF,TGCAGCGTTGACATTGGCGGGACTAGCACAGATACGCAGTATTTT,TRBV29-1,few,.,TRBJ2-3
CASSPYFRDPTEQYF,TGTGCCAGCAGCCCATATTTTAGGGATCCAACCGAGCAGTACTTC,TRBV27,.,.,TRBJ2-7
CAIGGASIEDTQYF,TGTGCCATTGGGGGGGCCTCGATTGAAGATACGCAGTATTTT,TRBV10-3,.,.,TRBJ2-3
CAIRGGGIDEQYF,TGTGCCATCAGAGGCGGGGGGATCGACGAGCAGTACTTC,TRBV10-3,.,TRBD2,TRBJ2-7
CASRRGSEHGYTF,TGTGCCAGCCGTAGGGGGTCCGAGCATGGCTACACCTTC,TRBV6-5,.,.,TRBJ1-2